This T cell receptor (beta chain) was sequenced for a study of T cell responses to AZD1222 COVID-19 vaccine. Study-wide results and limits: The study identified only a handful of AZD1222 recipients as seropositive at baseline. A reported finding is that nearly half of spike-specific TCRs target unmutated variant regions. Repertoire samples came only from after the peak T cell response.

Sequencing was performed with immunoSEQ multiplex PCR; in TCRdb, only in-frame clones are kept and a portion is missing. The data hold about 100,000 clones, with around 84% observed a single time. About this clone: Its antigen is undetermined.

In germline, CDR1 is SGHTA, CDR2 FQGNSA. The trim removed 1 base at V and 7 bases at J, leaving 6 bases unmatched. There are 16 residues in the CDR3. The TCR comes from an adult in good health. The rearrangement joins TRBV7-2 to TRBJ2-5; 13 bases are a match to TRBD2. The sequencing here drew on peripheral blood, taken on day 0 of AZD1222 vaccination. This CDR3 reads CASSLGGTSGTGTQYF. In DNA form, the CDR3 reads TGTGCCAGCAGCTTAGGAGGGACTAGCGGGACAGGGACCCAGTACTTC.